The source of this T cell receptor (beta chain) is a study of T cell responses to AZD1222 COVID-19 vaccine listed by TCRdb under 2021. As for the study more broadly: AZD1222 recipients given second doses at about 4 weeks or at about 12 weeks were pooled, since spike-specific TCR depth and breadth were not found to differ between the two schedules. Trial participants were enrolled by age into subgroups of 18-55, 56-69 and 70-plus years, and around 150, 28 and 57 TCR-sequenced participants, respectively, were included in these subgroups. A total of over 230 trial participants underwent TCR sequencing, of whom about 210 had received two doses of AZD1222 and around 25 had received two doses of the MenACWY control vaccine. The investigation overall reported the following: Reportedly, almost half of the unique spike-specific TCRs recognized epitopes lying outside the regions that are mutated in the B.1.351 and B.1.1.7 variants. Vaccine-associated CD4 TCRs spanned the whole spike protein, with dominant responses in regions 160-218 and 743-854. After two AZD1222 doses, both the breadth and the depth of spike-specific TCRs were significantly higher than at day 0 and than in MenACWY recipients. In the small 56-69-year group, the increase in depth fell short of significance, most likely because of low power. No day 14 peak-response samples were available, so repertoires were characterized only after the peak T cell response. Participants were mostly white British, with more females than males. The authors suggested clonal diversity may have been underestimated. Only six AZD1222 recipients were SARS-CoV-2 seropositive at baseline, limiting conclusions about previously exposed vaccinees.

The CDR3 regions of human TCRbeta chains were subjected to immunosequencing. In the original analysis: TCRs in the repertoires were compared against a reference library of SARS-CoV-2-specific TCRs that had been generated with the MIRA antigen-specificity platform. Breadth meant the fraction of unique TCRs that were SARS-CoV-2-associated, whereas depth meant the fraction of total T cells that were SARS-CoV-2-associated. Using the MIRA data, each spike-specific TCR was assigned both to the spike region to which the TCR was reactive and to a CD4 or CD8 class. Log10-transformed breadth and depth values were compared by one-way ANOVA with Sidak's multiple comparisons tests. TCRdb limited this immuneACCESS table to in-frame rearrangements with V and J called. A share of clones is missing; checked studies link under half to unresolved V genes, and the rest is unexplained. The V and J calls and clone size are taken from that table; D and trimming were inferred from the DNA. Present in this sample are around 66,000 clones, roughly 90% of which were seen just once. Roughly 17% of the sample rests with the top ten.

The intended sense of this specimen's time point label: baseline before first vaccination. The vaccinee samples were drawn from two UK trials, COV001 and COV002, one of which was a single-blind randomized controlled phase 2/3 trial testing AZD1222 (ChAdOx1 nCoV-19) in healthy adults. Trial participant PBMC samples were collected at day 0 and day 28 after the second dose for TCRbeta chain sequencing. Comment on this clone: No antigen is known for it. Per-base quality was not reported, and no clone a single base away is much larger than it.

This receptor was obtained from an adult in good health. The sequencing here drew on peripheral blood, taken on day 0 of AZD1222 vaccination.

The nucleotide sequence is TGCGCCAGCTCCGGTAGGACTGAAGCTTTCTTT. This encodes CASSGRTEAFF. Recombination linked TRBV10-2 to TRBJ1-1; there is no confident call for the D gene. CDR1 and CDR2 are read off the germline V gene as WSHSY and SAAADI. The V and J ends are trimmed by 8 bases and 5 bases, leaving 9 bases between them. The CDR3 measures 11 amino acids from cysteine to phenylalanine. Only the CDR3 DNA is retained, 33 bases long and in frame from the first base.